Listed below are T cell receptor beta chains from one sample, sequenced in a study of shared clonotypes between healthy human individuals. Some clones are missing from TCRdb's copy, which holds only in-frame ones; the method was immunoSEQ multiplex PCR. Here the sample spans roughly 1 million clones, about 75% being singletons. The material sequenced was memory CD4+ T cells sorted from blood. These receptors all stem from a man younger than 35 in good health. The CDR3 runs from the conserved cysteine through the conserved F or W. D genes are given only for firm matches. The size field is filled for only some rows; it gives once, few, many or a size class.

d_call | j_call | v_call | clone_size | cdr3_nt | cdr3_aa
TRBD2 | TRBJ2-3 | TRBV19 | NA | TGTGCCAGTAGTACCTTCCGGGCGGGAGGAGGCACAGATACGCAGTATTTT | CASSTFRAGGGTDTQYF
NA | TRBJ2-5 | TRBV30 | NA | TGTGCCTGGAGCGTAAGGACTGAAAGGCAAGAGACCCAGTACTTC | CAWSVRTERQETQYF
NA | TRBJ1-4 | TRBV5-3 | NA | TGTGCCAGAAGCTTGAGGTCCCTCGGGTGTCGGCTGGAAAAACTGTTTTTT | CARSLRSLGCRLEKLFF
NA | TRBJ2-7 | TRBV6-1 | many | TGTGCCAGCAGTGATTCTGGGTTCGAGCAGTACTTC | CASSDSGFEQYF
NA | TRBJ2-2 | TRBV28 | many | TGTGCCAGCATGGGCAGTCCAAACACCGGGGAGCTGTTTTTT | CASMGSPNTGELFF
NA | TRBJ1-4 | TRBV9 | NA | TGTGCCAGCAGCACACTATCGGGAGCAACTAATGAAAAACTGTTTTTT | CASSTLSGATNEKLFF
NA | TRBJ1-6 | TRBV28 | many | TGTGCCAGCACCCTTGGGGGGAATTCACCCCTCCACTTT | CASTLGGNSPLHF
TRBD1 | TRBJ2-5 | TRBV29-1 | NA | TGCAGCGTAGGACAGGTCCAAGAGACCCAGTACTTC | CSVGQVQETQYF
TRBD2 | TRBJ2-3 | TRBV9 | NA | TGTGCCAGCAGCACGCGGGGGGCCGCCCGCACAGATACGCAGTATTTT | CASSTRGAARTDTQYF
TRBD1 | TRBJ2-1 | TRBV7-2 | NA | TGTGCCAGCAGCTTTCAGGCAGGGGGTGGCAATGAGCAGTTCTTC | CASSFQAGGGNEQFF
TRBD2 | TRBJ2-3 | TRBV2 | NA | TGTGCCAGCGGACTAGCGGGGGCCCTCACAGATACGCAGTATTTT | CASGLAGALTDTQYF
NA | TRBJ1-5 | TRBV6-5 | NA | TGTGCCAGCAGCACAGTAAATCAGCCCCAGCATTTT | CASSTVNQPQHF
NA | TRBJ1-4 | TRBV7-8 | NA | TGTGCCAGCAGCCGTGACCCTCAGGGACTGGGTAATGAAAAACTGTTTTTT | CASSRDPQGLGNEKLFF
NA | TRBJ1-3 | TRBV15 | NA | TGTGCCACCAGCAGAGAAGGACAGACCCGCTCTGGAAACACCATATATTTT | CATSREGQTRSGNTIYF
TRBD2 | TRBJ2-7 | TRBV5-6 | NA | TGTGCCAGCAGCTTGGATCGAGCGGGACCCTACGAGCAGTACTTC | CASSLDRAGPYEQYF
NA | TRBJ1-4 | TRBV19 | few | TGTGCCAGTAGTCTAGCCGGGTCTAAGAATGAAAAACTGTTTTTT | CASSLAGSKNEKLFF